A single sample gave rise to the 31 T cell receptor beta chains below, sequenced in a study of blood T cell repertoires in COVID-19. Here immunoSEQ multiplex PCR was the method, and the copy in TCRdb shows in-frame clones only, minus some. This sample has fewer than 250,000 clones, with about nine tenths found just once. The sample comprised peripheral blood. Receptor source: a man aged 50-60 years with acute or convalescent COVID-19.

This sequence joins TRBV5-4 and TRBJ1-1; possibly TRBD1 for D (6 bases). The CDR3 sequence is 15 residues long. Between the trimmed V and J ends, which lost 2 bases and 7 bases, there was a span of 18 bases. Germline assignment: CDR1 SGHNT and CDR2 YYREEE (reference sequence). CDR3 nucleotides: TGTGCCAGCAGCTTAGGGGGAGTAAAAACCTATGAAGCTTTCTTT. Translation: CASSLGGVKTYEAFF.

The genes are TRBV18 and TRBJ2-7; 8 positions agree with TRBD1. Germline assignment: CDR1 KGHSH and CDR2 LQKENI. J was trimmed by 4 bases and V by 4 bases; bases with no gene match: 9. The CDR3 is 15 amino acids. The CDR3 spells CASSQASGGVYEQYF. The DNA of the CDR3 is TGTGCCAGCTCACAGGCGTCAGGGGGCGTTTACGAGCAGTACTTC.

The chain employs TRBV6-6 and TRBJ2-1, with 12 bases aligning to TRBD1. The germline V gene has CDR1 MNHNY and CDR2 SVGAGI (reference sequence). The CDR3 is made up of 15 amino acids. With 10 bases clipped from V and 6 bases from J, the junction kept 10 bases outside the gene matches. The CDR3 DNA is TGTGCCATCCGACAACCGGGACAGGGGGCCAATGAGCAGTTCTTC. Protein: CAIRQPGQGANEQFF.

The chain links TRBV12-3 or TRBV12-4 to TRBJ1-6; D remains unclear. The ends were cut back, 6 bases at V and 9 bases at J, with 9 bases in the middle. This CDR3 has 12 residues. CDR3 region: CASRPTGSPLHF. The CDR3 DNA sequence: TGTGCCAGCAGACCAACCGGTTCACCCCTCCACTTT.

The rearrangement links TRBV6-5 to TRBJ1-1, with D possibly matching TRBD1 (5 bases). CDR3 size: 14 residues. The V gene's germline CDR1 is MNHEY and CDR2 SVGAGI. The V gene lost 4 bases and the J gene lost 2 bases, with 11 bases spanning the gap. The CDR3 DNA is TGTGCCAGCAGTTTCAGGGATGGCAACACTGAAGCTTTCTTT. This codes for CASSFRDGNTEAFF.

The V gene is TRBV27, the J gene TRBJ1-2; 7 bases align to TRBD1. V lost 10 bases, J lost 4 bases, and 12 bases stayed unmatched. Germline lookup yields CDR1 MNHEY and CDR2 SMNVEV (reference sequence). The CDR3 is 14 amino acids. The CDR3 sequence is CATRGAGGIYGYTF. Here the CDR3 DNA reads TGTGCCACCAGGGGGGCAGGGGGAATCTATGGCTACACCTTC.

V and J are TRBV2 and TRBJ1-4; 8 positions agree with TRBD1. V trimming: 6 bases; J trimming: 7 bases; junction bases outside the gene matches: 7. Germline V CDR1 and CDR2: SNHLY, FYNNEI. CDR3 size: 14 residues. The CDR3 DNA sequence: TGTGCCAGCAGGTTGGGACAGGCGGGTGAAAAACTGTTTTTT. This codes for CASRLGQAGEKLFF.

The V call is TRBV7-6, the J call TRBJ1-5; D ambiguous. Trimming shortened V by 5 bases and J by 6 bases, and 17 bases separated the two germline ends. CDR1 is SGHVS, CDR2 FNYEAQ, per germline. The CDR3 sequence is 15 residues long. CDR3 DNA sequence: TGTGCCAGCAGCCCTAGTTCCGGGTATGGTCAGCCCCAGCATTTT. As protein: CASSPSSGYGQPQHF.

The genes are TRBV9 and TRBJ2-5; possibly TRBD2 for D (6 bases). Between the trimmed V and J ends, which lost 0 bases and 1 base, there was a span of 10 bases. The CDR3 is 15 amino acids. Germline V gives CDR1 SGDLS, CDR2 YYNGEE. As DNA, the CDR3 is TGTGCCAGCAGCGTAGGTGGGGAGGTCCAAGAGACCCAGTACTTC. Its protein is CASSVGGEVQETQYF.

The chain is built from TRBV18 and TRBJ2-5; tentatively, D is TRBD2 (6 bases). Looked up from germline, CDR1 is KGHSH and CDR2 is LQKENI. Trimming removed 2 bases at V and 5 bases at J, with 12 bases between. CDR3 length equals 14 residues. The CDR3 DNA is TGTGCCAGCTCACCAGCGGGGAATGAGGAGACCCAGTACTTC. Encoded protein: CASSPAGNEETQYF.

The chain has TRBV6-1 and TRBJ1-5, with 8 bases fitting TRBD1. J was trimmed by 3 bases and V by 2 bases; bases with no gene match: 12. The CDR3 extends over 18 amino acids. Germline values: CDR1 MNHNS, CDR2 SASEGT. CDR3 nucleotide sequence: TGTGCCAGCAGTGAATTCGGGGGGACAGGATCGGTCAATCAGCCCCAGCATTTT. This codes for CASSEFGGTGSVNQPQHF.

The J gene is TRBJ2-3, the V gene TRBV5-1; no reliable D call. The CDR3 totals 13 residues. Looked up from germline, CDR1 is SGHRS and CDR2 is YFSETQ. Trimming cost V 0 bases and J 6 bases, with 8 bases left between them. The chain's CDR3 is CASSLAVADTQYF. CDR3 nucleotides: TGCGCCAGCAGCTTGGCCGTTGCGGATACGCAGTATTTT.

The V and J genes are TRBV2 and TRBJ1-2; D is undetermined. V dropped 8 bases and J dropped 1 base, with 11 bases sitting between them. Per the germline V gene, CDR1 is SNHLY and CDR2 is FYNNEI. The CDR3 has 13 amino acids. CDR3 in DNA: TGTGCCAGCCTTGGGAGGATTAACTATGGCTACACCTTC. Translated: CASLGRINYGYTF.

The rearrangement joins TRBV6-5 to TRBJ2-3; TRBD2 is a possible D gene (6 bases). The germline gives CDR1 MNHEY, CDR2 SVGAGI. V lost 6 bases and J lost 0, with 13 bases in between. This CDR3 has 15 amino acids. The CDR3: CASRMGLPSTDTQYF. As DNA, the CDR3 is TGTGCCAGCAGAATGGGACTGCCTAGCACAGATACGCAGTATTTT.

The chain links TRBV7-9 to TRBJ1-6; tentatively, D is TRBD1 (5 bases). This CDR3 region has 16 residues. Germline V gives CDR1 SEHNR, CDR2 FQNEAQ (reference sequence). The germline V and J ends were trimmed by 4 bases and 12 bases, with 22 bases remaining between them. The CDR3 sequence is CASSSGGAGDGKPLHF. CDR3 DNA sequence: TGTGCCAGCAGCTCCGGAGGGGCGGGCGACGGGAAACCCCTCCACTTT.

The chain joins TRBV23-1 to TRBJ1-2, with D unclear. TRBV23-1 is designated an ORF whose function remains uncertain. With 7 bases removed from V and 4 bases from J, the gap between germline ends came to 13 bases. CDR3 length equals 13 residues. The CDR3: CASTTRVGYGYTF. The DNA of the CDR3 is TGCGCCAGCACTACGAGGGTCGGCTATGGCTACACCTTC.

The V call is TRBV5-1, the J call TRBJ2-7; 8 bases match TRBD1. Germline CDR1 SGHRS, CDR2 YFSETQ. V was pared by 0 bases and J by 3 bases, with 5 bases of the junction left unmatched. The CDR3 is 15 amino acids. The CDR3, as DNA: TGCGCCAGCAGCTTGGAGGTGACAGGGGTCTACGAGCAGTACTTC. Amino acid sequence: CASSLEVTGVYEQYF.

The rearrangement joins TRBV9 to TRBJ1-2; tentative D call: TRBD1 (5 bases). Germline assignment: CDR1 SGDLS and CDR2 YYNGEE. The CDR3 is made up of 16 amino acids. V was cut by 3 bases and J by 0 bases, with 15 bases left in between. CDR3 nucleotide sequence: TGTGCCAGCAGCGGGGGGACTAGAGGAACTAACTATGGCTACACCTTC. Amino acids: CASSGGTRGTNYGYTF.

The genes are TRBV5-1 and TRBJ2-2, with D uncertain. With 1 base removed from V and 1 base from J, the gap between germline ends came to 5 bases. Germline V gene lookup returns CDR1 SGHRS and CDR2 YFSETQ. There are 14 residues in the CDR3. The CDR3 region has the DNA TGCGCCAGCAGCTTGTCGGGGAACACCGGGGAGCTGTTTTTT. It codes for CASSLSGNTGELFF. Complete variable domain (other parts from reference TRBV5-1 and TRBJ2-2): KAGVTQTPRYLIKTRGQQVTLSCSPISGHRSVSWYQQTPGQGLQFLFEYFSETQRNKGNFPGRFSGRQFSNSRSEMNVSTLELGDSALYLCASSLSGNTGELFFGEGSRLTVL.

The chain couples TRBV29-1 to TRBJ2-7; 9 nucleotides align to TRBD2. Per germline, CDR1 SQVTM and CDR2 ANQGSEA. The CDR3 runs to 15 residues. J gave up 2 bases and V 3 bases, and 8 bases lay outside the gene matches. Here the CDR3 reads CSVESSGARAYEQYF. DNA for the CDR3: TGCAGCGTTGAGTCTAGCGGGGCCAGGGCCTACGAGCAGTACTTC.

The gene calls are TRBV18 and TRBJ1-1; D not resolved. The ends were cut back, 4 bases at V and 2 bases at J, with 5 bases in the middle. Germline CDR1 is KGHSH and CDR2 is LQKENI. The CDR3 is 12 residues long. This CDR3 is CASSRPNTEAFF. Here the CDR3 DNA reads TGTGCCAGCTCACGGCCCAACACTGAAGCTTTCTTT.

The V gene is TRBV6-1, the J gene TRBJ2-1; 13 bases are shared with TRBD2. CDR1 is MNHNS and CDR2 is SASEGT in the germline V gene. The CDR3 runs to 15 residues. Losses at the gene ends were 3 bases for V and 7 bases for J; bases not matched to a gene: 3. The CDR3 DNA reads TGTGCCAGCAGTGAGGGACTAGCGGGGCGGAATGAGCAGTTCTTC. It is translated as CASSEGLAGRNEQFF.

The rearrangement joins TRBV5-3 to TRBJ1-1, with D possibly matching TRBD1 (6 bases). TRBV5-3 is an ORF, with its function uncertain. The CDR3 runs 14 residues. The V end was cut by 4 bases, the J end by 3 bases, with 13 bases between. The DNA for the CDR3 is TGTGCCAGAAGCCCGAGGGGACAAGACACTGAAGCTTTCTTT. This encodes CARSPRGQDTEAFF.

V and J are TRBV30 and TRBJ2-5; D perhaps matches TRBD1 (6 bases). Per germline, CDR1 GTSNPN and CDR2 SVGIG (reference sequence). CDR3 size: 13 residues. Deletions cut 1 base from V and 5 bases from J, with 11 bases between. CDR3 residues: CAWSGTGFETQYF. The CDR3 region has the DNA TGTGCCTGGAGTGGAACAGGGTTTGAGACCCAGTACTTC.

This clone turned up a few times. This chain links TRBV19 with TRBJ2-7, with D possibly being TRBD2 (6 bases). From germline, CDR1 is LNHDA and CDR2 SQIVND (reference sequence). V dropped 5 bases and J dropped 0 bases, with 14 bases sitting between them. The CDR3 sequence is 15 residues long. This CDR3 reads CASSAWDGSSYEQYF. The CDR3 nucleotides read TGTGCCAGTAGTGCCTGGGACGGGAGCTCCTACGAGCAGTACTTC.

This chain joins TRBV27 and TRBJ1-1, with 9 bases aligning to TRBD1. The CDR3 length is 17 residues. Per germline, CDR1 MNHEY and CDR2 SMNVEV (reference sequence). Losses at the gene ends were 5 bases for V and 0 bases for J; bases not matched to a gene: 10. This chain's CDR3 is CASSLLPGQGLNTEAFF. The CDR3 nucleotides are TGTGCCAGCAGTCTACTCCCGGGACAGGGACTGAACACTGAAGCTTTCTTT.

The chain uses TRBV18 and TRBJ1-4; TRBD1 aligns across 8 bases. The germline V gene encodes CDR1 KGHSH and CDR2 LQKENI. With 1 base clipped from V and 7 bases from J, the junction kept 5 bases outside the gene matches. The CDR3 consists of 15 residues. The CDR3 loop reads CASSPRTGKGEKLFF. The CDR3, as DNA: TGTGCCAGCTCACCACGGACAGGGAAGGGTGAAAAACTGTTTTTT.

The rearrangement uses TRBV20-1 and TRBJ1-2; maybe TRBD1 (6 bases). Germline V gene sequence: CDR1 DFQATT, CDR2 SNEGSKA (reference sequence). Trimming shortened V by 3 bases and J by 5 bases, and 25 bases separated the two germline ends. This CDR3 region has 17 residues. CDR3 sequence reads: CSASGGGGRGVIYGYTF. CDR3 nucleotide sequence: TGCAGTGCTAGTGGAGGAGGGGGGAGGGGTGTGATATATGGCTACACCTTC.

The rearrangement uses TRBV5-1 and TRBJ1-2, with 9 bases fitting TRBD1. With 4 bases clipped from V and 0 bases from J, the junction kept 4 bases outside the gene matches. Germline V lookup: CDR1 SGHRS, CDR2 YFSETQ. The CDR3 covers 15 residues. The CDR3 region has the DNA TGCGCCAGCAGCCGGGGGACAGGGACTAACTATGGCTACACCTTC. It yields the protein CASSRGTGTNYGYTF.

This clone has a handful of counts. This chain links TRBV4-1 with TRBJ1-2; 9 positions agree with TRBD1. The germline gives CDR1 MGHRA, CDR2 YSYEKL. The V and J ends lost 1 base and 8 bases, in that order; junction bases with no gene match: 8. The CDR3 is made up of 15 amino acids. The CDR3 DNA sequence: TGCGCCAGCAGCCAAGGCGACAGGGGGGCTTACGGCTACACCTTC. This translates into CASSQGDRGAYGYTF.

The chain links TRBV5-5 to TRBJ1-5; D might be TRBD1 (5 bases). This CDR3 has 15 amino acids. V was cut by 1 base and J by 5 bases, with 13 bases left in between. The germline gives CDR1 SGHKS, CDR2 YYEKEE (reference sequence). Written as DNA, the CDR3 is TGTGCCAGCAGCTTGCTAGGGGCCAACGATCAGCCCCAGCATTTT. Amino acids: CASSLLGANDQPQHF.